One and the same sample provided the 16 T cell receptor beta chains below, sequenced in a study of cytotoxic CD8 clonotypes in ibrutinib-treated CLL. Profiling relied on immunoSEQ multiplex PCR, and the TCRdb table lists in-frame clones only, not all of them. The sample holds approximately 92,000 clones; roughly four fifths are singletons and the top ten take around 25%. Specimen: PBMCs, collected after 24 months of ibrutinib treatment. The receptors originated from a human donor with chronic lymphocytic leukemia.

In its sample, this clone was seen once. The rearrangement joins TRBV27 to TRBJ1-5; D may be TRBD1 (5 bases). Germline loops: CDR1 MNHEY, CDR2 SMNVEV (reference sequence). The V gene lost 6 bases and the J gene lost 2 bases, with 17 bases spanning the gap. This CDR3 comprises 16 residues. The CDR3 DNA is TGTGCCAGCAGATACCGGTGGGGGTTCGGCAATCAGCCCCAGCATTTT. This gives the protein CASRYRWGFGNQPQHF.

The gene calls are TRBV11-2 and TRBJ2-3; 8 bases fit TRBD2. V shed 0 bases, J shed 4 bases, and the junction held 6 bases outside the gene matches. CDR3 length equals 16 residues. Germline CDR1 reads SGHAT; CDR2 reads FQNNGV. CDR3 sequence reads: CASSLDVGRAPDTQYF. For the CDR3, the DNA is TGTGCCAGCAGCTTAGATGTCGGGAGGGCCCCAGATACGCAGTATTTT. Looking up the rest from reference TRBV11-2 and TRBJ2-3 gives the full variable domain: EAGVAQSPRYKIIEKRQSVAFWCNPISGHATLYWYQQILGQGPKLLIQFQNNGVVDDSQLPKDRFSAERLKGVDSTLKIQPAKLEDSAVYLCASSLDVGRAPDTQYFGPGTRLTVL.

The rearrangement joins TRBV5-1 to TRBJ2-7; D could derive from TRBD1 or TRBD2 (5 bases each). The CDR3 has 14 residues. With 4 bases removed from V and 4 bases from J, the gap between germline ends came to 15 bases. Germline CDR1 SGHRS, CDR2 YFSETQ. CDR3 DNA sequence: TGCGCCAGCAGCCTCCGGGAAGGGGCATACGAGCAGTACTTC. As protein: CASSLREGAYEQYF.

The rearrangement joins TRBV28 to TRBJ1-5; D is unclear. This CDR3 is built from 15 residues. Germline CDR1 and CDR2: MDHEN and SYDVKM. The ends were cut back, 0 bases at V and 6 bases at J, with 12 bases in the middle. In DNA, the CDR3 is TGTGCCAGCAGTTTATGGGCAGGCGGCGGTCAGCCCCAGCATTTT. This codes for CASSLWAGGGQPQHF.

This sequence joins TRBV5-1 and TRBJ1-5, with D possibly being TRBD1 (6 bases). The germline CDR1 and CDR2 sequences are SGHRS and YFSETQ. The germline V and J ends were trimmed by 4 bases and 6 bases, with 17 bases remaining between them. The CDR3 sequence is 15 residues long. CDR3 amino acids: CASSPAGGAGQPQHF. In nucleotides, the CDR3 is TGCGCCAGCAGCCCAGCGGGGGGGGCTGGTCAGCCCCAGCATTTT.

This chain links TRBV5-4 with TRBJ1-4, with D perhaps matching TRBD1 (5 bases). Trimming removed 2 bases from V and 7 bases from J, with 18 bases in between. CDR3 length: 16 residues. Looked up from germline, CDR1 is SGHNT and CDR2 is YYREEE (reference sequence). This CDR3 reads CASSFLGQGGREKLFF. The DNA for the CDR3 is TGTGCCAGCAGCTTCCTTGGGCAGGGAGGGCGTGAAAAACTGTTTTTT.

This chain joins TRBV19 and TRBJ2-2; weak D call: TRBD2 (5 bases). The CDR3 has 14 amino acids. V shed 4 bases and J shed 6 bases, with 12 bases lying between them. The V gene's germline CDR1 is LNHDA and CDR2 SQIVND (reference sequence). The CDR3 loop is CASSTTTPAGELFF. CDR3 DNA sequence: TGTGCCAGTAGTACGACTACTCCGGCCGGGGAGCTGTTTTTT.

This clone has more than one count but fewer than ten. V gene TRBV7-9 combines with J gene TRBJ1-2, with D perhaps matching TRBD1 (5 bases). The CDR3 covers 12 residues. The germline CDR1 and CDR2 sequences are SEHNR and FQNEAQ (reference sequence). Trimming shortened V by 5 bases and J by 8 bases, and 12 bases separated the two germline ends. The CDR3 nucleotides are TGTGCCAGCAGCCTAACCTGGACAGGCTACACCTTC. Amino acids: CASSLTWTGYTF.

The table lists this clone with a few counts. This chain uses TRBV10-1 with TRBJ2-2; a weak D match, TRBD1 (5 bases). V was pared by 5 bases and J by 1 base, with 8 bases between. From germline, CDR1 is WNHNN and CDR2 SYGVQD (reference sequence). The CDR3 length is 14 residues. The CDR3 sequence: CASSTGQNTGELFF. CDR3 in DNA: TGCGCCAGCAGTACCGGACAGAACACCGGGGAGCTGTTTTTT.

The chain recombines TRBV7-2 with TRBJ1-1; D ambiguous. Per the germline V gene, CDR1 is SGHTA and CDR2 is FQGNSA. The ends were cut back, 5 bases at V and 10 bases at J, with 20 bases in the middle. This CDR3 region has 14 residues. CDR3: CASSRGPNEAGAFF. The CDR3 region has the DNA TGTGCCAGCAGCCGCGGGCCAAACGAGGCGGGAGCTTTCTTT.

The genes are TRBV2 and TRBJ1-1; 8 bases match TRBD1. Germline CDR1 is SNHLY and CDR2 is FYNNEI. V was pared by 6 bases and J by 5 bases, with 5 bases of the junction left unmatched. The CDR3 loop spans 13 amino acids. CDR3: CASRDRELTEAFF. DNA for the CDR3: TGTGCCAGCAGGGACAGGGAATTGACTGAAGCTTTCTTT.

The chain recombines TRBV5-1 with TRBJ2-6, with D uncertain. V was cut by 2 bases and J by 2 bases, with 8 bases left in between. Germline V gives CDR1 SGHRS, CDR2 YFSETQ. The CDR3 consists of 15 residues. CDR3 amino acids: CASSFVGPGANVLTF. The CDR3 nucleotides read TGCGCCAGCAGCTTTGTCGGCCCTGGGGCCAACGTCCTGACTTTC.

This clone was seen once. The chain employs TRBV5-1 and TRBJ2-1; D perhaps matches TRBD2 (6 bases). The CDR3 extends over 12 amino acids. V gave up 0 bases and J gave up 10 bases, with 8 bases separating them. Per germline, CDR1 SGHRS and CDR2 YFSETQ. Here the CDR3 reads CASSLVRGEQFF. As DNA, the CDR3 is TGCGCCAGCAGCTTGGTTCGGGGGGAGCAGTTCTTC.

This clone was observed many times. V and J are TRBV18 and TRBJ1-2, with D unclear. Germline values: CDR1 KGHSH, CDR2 LQKENI. CDR3 length: 13 amino acids. V dropped 6 bases and J dropped 8 bases, with 16 bases sitting between them. The CDR3 is CASSPTYTDGYTF. CDR3 DNA: TGTGCCAGCTCTCCTACTTATACGGACGGCTACACCTTC.

The gene calls are TRBV6-5 and TRBJ1-1; D might be TRBD1 (6 bases). Trimming took off 4 bases at V and 0 bases at J, with 12 bases between the two ends. CDR1 is MNHEY and CDR2 is SVGAGI in the germline V gene. CDR3 size: 15 residues. CDR3 nucleotide sequence: TGTGCCAGCAGTTCCCCCGGGGACATGAACACTGAAGCTTTCTTT. Residues: CASSSPGDMNTEAFF.

This clone is medium-sized in the sample. The rearrangement uses TRBV2 and TRBJ2-7; 9 bases fit TRBD2. Germline V gene lookup returns CDR1 SNHLY and CDR2 FYNNEI. The CDR3 is 13 residues long. V was pared by 7 bases and J by 7 bases, with 8 bases of the junction left unmatched. This CDR3 reads CASKTSGAGEQYF. In DNA, the CDR3 is TGTGCCAGCAAGACTAGCGGAGCGGGGGAGCAGTACTTC.